This section outlines one TCR beta chain sequence together with its context. The source of the sample is a study of blood T cell repertoires in COVID-19. The study drew participants aged about 18 to 90 years from roughly 25 US areas. Cohort placement rested on clinical history that participants reported themselves. This CDR3 region has 15 residues. In germline, CDR1 is MNHEY, CDR2 SVGEGT. Deletions cut 0 bases from V and 2 bases from J, with 10 bases between. Method: immunoSEQ multiplex PCR; TCRdb's copy keeps in-frame clones and lacks some. The profile covers around 250,000 clones, with approximately 85% appearing a single time and approximately 8.2% taken by the ten largest.

The chain joins TRBV6-2 or TRBV6-3 to TRBJ1-2, with D unresolved. This receptor was taken from a woman in her fifties or sixties with acute COVID-19. The material sequenced was PBMCs or T cells enriched from blood (not recorded which). In DNA, the CDR3 is TGTGCCAGCAGTTACTCCGGGGTGACCAACTATGGCTACACCTTC. Translated: CASSYSGVTNYGYTF.